Listed here are 10 T cell receptor beta chains from one sample, sequenced in a study of early T cells in non-severe SARS-CoV-2 infection. From the 5' RACE reads, TCRdb called clonotypes with MiXCR, one entry per CDR3 protein. This table has tens of thousands of distinct CDR3 sequences, 3% to 4% appearing once. Sequencing was performed on whole blood. The source is an adult who was a healthcare worker with PCR-confirmed SARS-CoV-2 infection or an uninfected control (not recorded which).

This clonotype was seen at least ten times. V usage is TRBV4-1 and J usage is TRBJ2-7; tentative D call: TRBD2 (6 bases). V lost 1 base and J lost 13, with 26 bases in between. This CDR3 comprises 16 residues. Germline lookup yields CDR1 MGHRA and CDR2 YSYEKL. The CDR3 loop is CASSQAPTLGGPAYYF. DNA for the CDR3: TGCGCCAGCAGCCAAGCCCCAACCCTCGGGGGACCAGCTTACTACTTC.

In its sample, this clonotype was seen a few times. The chain couples TRBV14 to TRBJ2-2; D remains ambiguous. The CDR3 totals 14 residues. CDR1 and CDR2 from the germline V gene are SGHDN and FVKESK. The ends were cut back, 0 bases at V and 3 bases at J, with 5 bases in the middle. This chain's CDR3 is CASSQDRYTGELFF. CDR3 bases: TGTGCCAGCAGCCAAGATCGGTACACCGGGGAGCTGTTTTTT.

Many counts were recorded for this clonotype. The chain employs TRBV21-1 and TRBJ1-1. TRBV21-1 is a pseudogene locus. This CDR3 contains 13 residues. In DNA form, the CDR3 reads TGTGCCAGCAGCAAAGCGCAGAGGACTGAAGCTTTCTTT. It yields the protein CASSKAQRTEAFF.

In its sample, this clonotype was seen many times. V gene TRBV7-8 combines with J gene TRBJ2-2, with TRBD1 as a possible D gene (6 bases). The germline CDR1 and CDR2 sequences are SGHVS and FQNEAQ. Trimming pared 4 bases from V and 1 base from J, leaving 7 bases between. CDR3 length equals 14 residues. CDR3 coding DNA: TGTGCCAGCAGCTCGGACAGGAACACCGGGGAGCTGTTTTTT. It encodes CASSSDRNTGELFF.

This clonotype was picked up many times. CDR3 in amino acids: CASSLAGNTGELFF. The CDR3 nucleotides read TGTGCCAGCAGCTTAGCAGGGAACACCGGGGAGCTGTTTTTT. The chain is built from TRBV7-3 and TRBJ2-2; no reliable D call. Germline values: CDR1 SGHTA, CDR2 FQGTGA. V was shortened by 2 bases and J by 1 base, with 5 bases between the two germline ends. CDR3 length: 14 amino acids. Full variable domain (remainder filled in from reference TRBV7-3 and TRBJ2-2): GAGVSQTPSNKVTEKGKYVELRCDPISGHTALYWYRQSLGQGPEFLIYFQGTGAADDSGLPNDRFFAVRPEGSVSTLKIQRTERGDSAVYLCASSLAGNTGELFFGEGSRLTVL.

In this sample, this clonotype turned up many times. The gene calls are TRBV4-1 and TRBJ1-5; the match to TRBD1 covers 10 bases. V was clipped by 1 base and J by 3 bases; unmatched bases: 0. This CDR3 is 15 amino acids long. In germline, CDR1 is MGHRA, CDR2 YSYEKL. This chain's CDR3 is CASSQGQGANQPQHF. In nucleotides, the CDR3 is TGCGCCAGCAGCCAAGGACAGGGGGCCAATCAGCCCCAGCATTTT.

This clonotype was counted many times. The chain joins TRBV6-5 to TRBJ2-3, with D uncertain. Germline V CDR1 and CDR2: MNHEY, SVGAGI. Trimming removed 4 bases at V and 6 bases at J, with 11 bases between. The length of the CDR3 is 13 residues. The CDR3 DNA reads TGTGCCAGCAGTTTGGGCTCCGTCGATACGCAGTATTTT. It specifies CASSLGSVDTQYF.

This clonotype was seen repeatedly, ten times or more. The CDR3 sequence is CASSLEAGQPQHF. The CDR3 DNA sequence: TGTGCCAGCAGCTTAGAGGCGGGCCAGCCCCAGCATTTT. The chain joins TRBV7-9 to TRBJ1-5; D call uncertain. Looked up from germline, CDR1 is SEHNR and CDR2 is FQNEAQ (reference sequence). V was pared by 1 base and J by 7 bases, with 8 bases between. The CDR3 extends over 13 amino acids.

By share, this clonotype counts as medium-sized. The chain couples TRBV7-2 to TRBJ2-7; 9 nucleotides match TRBD2. Per germline, CDR1 SGHTA and CDR2 FQGNSA. J gave up 2 bases and V 5 bases, and 10 bases lay outside the gene matches. This CDR3 has 16 residues. This CDR3 reads CASSPSSGLAPYEQYF. The CDR3, as DNA: TGTGCCAGCAGCCCGTCTTCGGGACTAGCCCCCTACGAGCAGTACTTC.

This clonotype was found a few times. This CDR3 is CASSLDDEQYF. The CDR3, as DNA: TGTGCCAGCAGCTTGGACGACGAGCAGTACTTC. The chain joins TRBV7-8 to TRBJ2-7, with unresolved D. The germline V and J ends were trimmed by 3 bases and 5 bases, with 5 bases remaining between them. Germline lookup yields CDR1 SGHVS and CDR2 FQNEAQ. CDR3 length equals 11 residues.